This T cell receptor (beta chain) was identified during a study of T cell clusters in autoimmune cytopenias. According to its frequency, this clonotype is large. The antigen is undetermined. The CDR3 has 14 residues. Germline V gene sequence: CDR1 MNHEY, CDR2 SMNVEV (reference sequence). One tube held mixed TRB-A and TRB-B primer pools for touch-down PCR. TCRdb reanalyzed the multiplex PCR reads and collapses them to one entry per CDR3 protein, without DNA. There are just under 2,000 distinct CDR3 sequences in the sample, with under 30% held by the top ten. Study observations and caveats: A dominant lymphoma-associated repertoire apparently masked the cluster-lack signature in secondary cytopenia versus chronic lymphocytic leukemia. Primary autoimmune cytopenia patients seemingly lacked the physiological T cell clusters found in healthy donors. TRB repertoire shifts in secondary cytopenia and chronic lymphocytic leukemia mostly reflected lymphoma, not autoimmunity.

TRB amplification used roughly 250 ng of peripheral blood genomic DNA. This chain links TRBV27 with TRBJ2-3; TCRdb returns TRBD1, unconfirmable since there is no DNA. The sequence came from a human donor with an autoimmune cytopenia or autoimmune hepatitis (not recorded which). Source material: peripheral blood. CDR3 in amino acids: CASSLRATADTQYF.